This TCR beta chain stems from a study of T cell responses to AZD1222 COVID-19 vaccine. Study context: Some second doses came at about 4 weeks and others at about 12 weeks; these were pooled.

Clones were sequenced by immunoSEQ multiplex PCR, and TCRdb holds only the in-frame ones, with some missing. Of tens of thousands of clones in the sample, around 84% were seen once. Study outcomes and limitations: In all cases, repertoires were sampled only after the peak T cell response. Within unmutated variant regions lay the reported targets of nearly half of spike-specific TCRs. Only five or six individuals given AZD1222 were seropositive at baseline.

Points on this clone: Its antigen is unidentified.

CDR3 length equals 16 residues. The V segment lost 4 bases and the J segment 2 bases; nucleotides outside the gene matches: 8. Germline values: CDR1 MNHEY, CDR2 SVGAGI. The sample in question was peripheral blood, obtained on day 0 of AZD1222 vaccination. V usage is TRBV6-5 and J usage is TRBJ1-5, with TRBD1 matching 7 bases. The TCR comes from an adult in good health. The CDR3 protein is CASSSKQGFGNQPQHF. CDR3 coding DNA: TGTGCCAGCAGTTCCAAACAGGGGTTCGGCAATCAGCCCCAGCATTTT.